The present entry profiles one T cell receptor beta chain with its context. The data were obtained in a study of CD8 T cells in Susac syndrome. CDR3 length: 14 amino acids. Germline V CDR1 and CDR2: LNHDA, SQIVND (reference sequence). The V end lost 3 bases, the J end lost 4 bases, and 12 bases lay between the germline ends. Sequencing targeted TCR beta in blood CD8+ and CD4+ T cells. Controls matched for age and sex were healthy donors. CD8+ and CD4+ T cells were negatively isolated; TEMRA cells were FACS-enriched. The RNA input was about 0.5 to 1 ug, and it was reverse transcribed with random hexamers. Amplification of TCR beta CDR3 across 54 Vbeta and 13 Jbeta was performed with immunoSEQ multiplex PCR. TCRdb recomputed calls from the immunoSEQ multiplex PCR reads with MiXCR, one row per CDR3 protein. The table lists about 110,000 distinct CDR3 sequences, about 95% of them singletons, with more than 0.08% in the top ten.

The clonotype was recovered from a human donor in good health. V gene TRBV19 combines with J gene TRBJ1-1, with TRBD1 as a possible D gene (5 bases). Input material: CD4+ T cells from PBMCs. This CDR3 reads CASSITPGITEAFF. Here the CDR3 DNA reads TGTGCCAGTAGTATCACCCCAGGGATCACTGAAGCTTTCTTT. Full variable domain (remainder filled in from reference TRBV19 and TRBJ1-1): DGGITQSPKYLFRKEGQNVTLSCEQNLNHDAMYWYRQDPGQGLRLIYYSQIVNDFQKGDIAEGYSVSREKKESFPLTVTSAQKNPTAFYLCASSITPGITEAFFGQGTRLTVV.